One and the same sample provided the 29 T cell receptor beta chains below, sequenced in a study of CD8 T cells in Susac syndrome. With random hexamers, 0.5 to 1 ug RNA was reverse transcribed. TCRdb reprocessed the immunoSEQ multiplex PCR reads via MiXCR and lists one record per CDR3 protein. The sample has under 200,000 distinct CDR3 sequences; around 90% are singletons. What was sequenced was CD4+ T cells from PBMCs. The origin of the receptors is a human donor in good health.

CDR3 sequence reads: CASSEPGQGKYF. CDR3 sequence (DNA): TGTGCCAGCAGCGAGCCCGGACAGGGGAAATACTTC. The chain combines TRBV9 with TRBJ2-5; TRBD1 matches 9 bases. J was trimmed by 14 bases and V by 3 bases; bases with no gene match: 8. The CDR3 consists of 12 residues. The germline V gene encodes CDR1 SGDLS and CDR2 YYNGEE.

The CDR3, as DNA: TGTGCCAGCAGTCCTATTCCGGGACTAGCGGGGTGGGCTTACGAGCAGTACTTC. It codes for CASSPIPGLAGWAYEQYF. The V and J genes are TRBV27 and TRBJ2-7; 13 positions match TRBD2. The CDR3 is 18 residues long. In germline, CDR1 is MNHEY, CDR2 SMNVEV (reference sequence). Unmatched junction bases numbered 14, after V lost 5 bases and J lost 4 bases.

This rearrangement joins TRBV25-1 to TRBJ2-7, with D maybe TRBD2 (5 bases). V lost 4 bases and J 0 bases, leaving 16 bases between the germline ends. The CDR3 is 16 amino acids. Germline lookup yields CDR1 MGHDK and CDR2 SYGVNS. The CDR3 region is CASSVIFSGSSYEQYF. CDR3 coding DNA: TGTGCCAGCAGTGTAATATTCTCGGGGAGCTCCTACGAGCAGTACTTC.

The chain carries TRBV15 and TRBJ2-2; D might be TRBD1 (5 bases). This CDR3 is built from 14 residues. Germline CDR1 LNHNV, CDR2 YYDKDF (reference sequence). V was cut by 6 bases and J by 3 bases, with 11 bases left in between. DNA of the CDR3: TGTGCCACCAGATCAGGCAGGGACACCGGGGAGCTGTTTTTT. It codes for CATRSGRDTGELFF. Based on the CDR3 plus reference TRBV15 and TRBJ2-2, the full variable domain is DAMVIQNPRYQVTQFGKPVTLSCSQTLNHNVMYWYQQKSSQAPKLLFHYYDKDFNNEADTPDNFQSRRPNTSFCFLDIRSPGLGDTAMYLCATRSGRDTGELFFGEGSRLTVL.

The chain joins TRBV5-8 to TRBJ2-7; D assignment may be TRBD1 or TRBD2 (5 bases each). V lost 2 bases to trimming and J lost 2 bases, with 14 bases between them. CDR3 length: 15 amino acids. The germline gives CDR1 SGHTS, CDR2 YDEGEE. The CDR3 spells CASSFGDGRPYEQYF. In DNA, the CDR3 is TGTGCCAGCAGCTTCGGGGACGGCCGCCCCTACGAGCAGTACTTC.

The chain recombines TRBV30 with TRBJ2-2; D is undetermined. The V and J ends lost 4 bases and 2 bases respectively, with 11 bases between them. CDR3 size: 14 residues. Germline CDR1 is GTSNPN and CDR2 is SVGIG (reference sequence). CDR3 loop: CAWKGPENTGELFF. The CDR3 region has the DNA TGTGCCTGGAAGGGTCCAGAAAACACCGGGGAGCTGTTTTTT.

This chain joins TRBV5-1 and TRBJ2-7, with 7 bases identical to TRBD2. V gave up 4 bases and J gave up 6 bases; unmatched junction bases: 10. The CDR3 contains 14 residues. Looked up from germline, CDR1 is SGHRS and CDR2 is YFSETQ. CDR3 residues: CASSPQGGVGEQYF. The CDR3 nucleotides are TGCGCCAGCAGCCCCCAGGGAGGGGTAGGCGAGCAGTACTTC.

CDR3: CSARRGVDQPQHF. CDR3 coding DNA: TGCAGTGCTAGAAGGGGGGTTGATCAGCCCCAGCATTTT. The chain joins TRBV20-1 to TRBJ1-5, with D possibly matching TRBD1 (6 bases). Trimming stripped 2 bases from V and 5 bases from J, with 10 bases between. CDR3 size: 13 residues. The germline CDR1 and CDR2 sequences are DFQATT and SNEGSKA (reference sequence).

This clonotype appeared a single time. The chain recombines TRBV15 with TRBJ2-6; D is unresolved. CDR3 length equals 14 residues. V lost 6 bases to trimming and J lost 0 bases, with 6 bases between them. Germline CDR1 and CDR2: LNHNV and YYDKDF (reference sequence). The CDR3 DNA reads TGTGCCACCAGTGAGCGCTCTGGGGCCAACGTCCTGACTTTC. Residues: CATSERSGANVLTF.

This sequence joins TRBV3-1 and TRBJ2-1; D call uncertain. Germline V lookup: CDR1 LGHDT, CDR2 YNNKEL (reference sequence). V shed 1 base and J shed 9 bases, with 16 bases lying between them. This CDR3 comprises 15 residues. The CDR3: CASSQGGHGQAEQFF. The CDR3 coding sequence is TGTGCCAGCAGCCAAGGGGGTCACGGGCAGGCTGAGCAGTTCTTC.

This chain connects TRBV20-1 to TRBJ1-2; 8 nucleotides line up with TRBD1. The CDR3 sequence is 15 residues long. Germline CDR1 reads DFQATT; CDR2 reads SNEGSKA (reference sequence). V gave up 3 bases and J gave up 7 bases; unmatched junction bases: 13. In nucleotides, the CDR3 is TGCAGTGCTAGGCTCAGAGGACAGGGCCCGTTTGGCTACACCTTC. It specifies CSARLRGQGPFGYTF.

The chain couples TRBV28 to TRBJ2-2; D call uncertain. The ends were cut back, 5 bases at V and 5 bases at J, with 15 bases in the middle. The CDR3 covers 15 residues. Germline-derived CDR1 and CDR2 are MDHEN and SYDVKM. The CDR3 reads CASSNYLTVTGELFF. The CDR3 nucleotides read TGTGCCAGCAGTAACTATCTGACCGTGACCGGGGAGCTGTTTTTT.

The chain recombines TRBV6-5 with TRBJ2-7, with 7 bases that match TRBD1. CDR1 and CDR2 (germline): MNHEY, SVGAGI. This CDR3 contains 14 residues. The trim removed 6 bases at V and 1 base at J, leaving 6 bases unmatched. The CDR3 loop reads CASSHLQGSYEQYF. In DNA, the CDR3 is TGTGCCAGCAGCCATCTACAGGGGTCCTACGAGCAGTACTTC.

The rearrangement joins TRBV20-1 to TRBJ2-7; maybe TRBD2 (6 bases). Trimming stripped 3 bases from V and 4 bases from J, with 10 bases between. The germline V gene encodes CDR1 DFQATT and CDR2 SNEGSKA (reference sequence). The CDR3 runs to 12 residues. Here the CDR3 DNA reads TGCAGTGCTAGCTGGGGGGTATACGAGCAGTACTTC. Amino acids: CSASWGVYEQYF.

This chain connects TRBV14 to TRBJ2-4; D not resolved. V gave up 8 bases and J gave up 3 bases, with 8 bases separating them. CDR1 and CDR2 from the germline V gene are SGHDN and FVKESK. The CDR3 extends over 12 amino acids. As DNA, the CDR3 is TGTGCCAGCCGGTATGGCAAAAACATTCAGTACTTC. Its protein product is CASRYGKNIQYF.

The V gene is TRBV5-6, the J gene TRBJ1-4; D gene uncertain. Germline loops: CDR1 SGHDT, CDR2 YYEEEE. There are 14 residues in the CDR3. V was cut by 5 bases and J by 0 bases, with 8 bases left in between. CDR3 loop: CASRRLSTNEKLFF. The CDR3 DNA sequence: TGTGCCAGCAGACGGCTTTCAACTAATGAAAAACTGTTTTTT.

This chain uses TRBV7-2 with TRBJ2-3, with D tentatively TRBD2 (6 bases). V was shortened by 4 bases and J by 4 bases, with 12 bases between the two germline ends. Germline lookup yields CDR1 SGHTA and CDR2 FQGNSA. The CDR3 sequence is 14 residues long. The CDR3 sequence: CASSSRLVADTQYF. CDR3 bases: TGTGCCAGCAGCTCACGACTAGTAGCAGATACGCAGTATTTT.

The V gene is TRBV5-3, the J gene TRBJ2-5, with D maybe TRBD1 (5 bases). TRBV5-3 is flagged as an ORF with uncertain function. The CDR3 totals 14 residues. V shed 1 base and J shed 5 bases, with 12 bases lying between them. The CDR3, as DNA: TGTGCCAGAAGCTTGCTTGGCAGGGATGAGACCCAGTACTTC. Amino acids: CARSLLGRDETQYF.

The chain carries TRBV5-1 and TRBJ2-3; no firm D call. The CDR3 runs 14 residues. CDR1 and CDR2 (germline): SGHRS, YFSETQ. The ends were cut back, 5 bases at V and 4 bases at J, with 14 bases in the middle. CDR3 in amino acids: CASRKVDPPDTQYF. The CDR3, as DNA: TGCGCCAGCAGAAAAGTTGACCCCCCAGATACGCAGTATTTT. Using reference TRBV5-1 and TRBJ2-3 for the parts outside the CDR3, the full variable domain is KAGVTQTPRYLIKTRGQQVTLSCSPISGHRSVSWYQQTPGQGLQFLFEYFSETQRNKGNFPGRFSGRQFSNSRSEMNVSTLELGDSALYLCASRKVDPPDTQYFGPGTRLTVL.

The rearrangement uses TRBV6-2 or TRBV6-3 and TRBJ1-5; TRBD1 aligns across 11 bases. The length of the CDR3 is 15 residues. CDR1 is MNHEY, CDR2 SVGEGT, per germline. J lost 5 bases, V lost 2 bases, and 2 bases had no gene match. The CDR3 reads CASSYRTGGDQPQHF. The DNA for the CDR3 is TGTGCCAGCAGTTACCGGACAGGGGGCGATCAGCCCCAGCATTTT.

The chain is built from TRBV20-1 and TRBJ1-3; 10 positions match TRBD1. Germline V CDR1 and CDR2: DFQATT, SNEGSKA (reference sequence). Trimming removed 6 bases from V and 7 bases from J; junction bases left unmatched: 6. The CDR3 runs 13 residues. The CDR3 DNA is TGCAGTGCACTGGGACAGGGGCTGAACACCATATATTTT. It is translated as CSALGQGLNTIYF.

The rearrangement links TRBV12-3 or TRBV12-4 to TRBJ2-3, with a tentative D call TRBD1 (5 bases). The ends were cut back, 5 bases at V and 2 bases at J, with 8 bases in the middle. The CDR3 is made up of 13 amino acids. The CDR3 loop reads CASSETDTDTQYF. In DNA, the CDR3 is TGTGCCAGCAGTGAGACAGACACAGATACGCAGTATTTT.

V and J are TRBV5-6 and TRBJ2-3; D is unresolved. V was shortened by 1 base and J by 0 bases, with 3 bases between the two germline ends. This CDR3 spans 13 amino acids. CDR1 and CDR2 (germline): SGHDT, YYEEEE. Here the CDR3 reads CASSLSSTDTQYF. DNA for the CDR3: TGTGCCAGCAGCTTGTCCAGCACAGATACGCAGTATTTT.

V gene TRBV5-1 combines with J gene TRBJ1-5, with unresolved D. This CDR3 contains 15 residues. Germline CDR1 SGHRS, CDR2 YFSETQ. V lost 3 bases to trimming and J lost 4 bases, with 14 bases between them. The CDR3 sequence is CASSSSGLENQPQHF. As DNA, the CDR3 is TGCGCCAGCAGCTCCAGTGGGTTGGAGAATCAGCCCCAGCATTTT.

This sequence joins TRBV15 and TRBJ2-1, with D maybe TRBD2 (6 bases). The CDR3 is 16 residues long. Germline CDR1 is LNHNV and CDR2 is YYDKDF (reference sequence). Between the trimmed V and J ends, which lost 0 bases and 3 bases, there was a span of 12 bases. DNA for the CDR3: TGTGCCACCAGCAGAGATGAGGGAGGCGGCTACAATGAGCAGTTCTTC. Translating it yields CATSRDEGGGYNEQFF.

The chain recombines TRBV20-1 with TRBJ2-7; D may be TRBD1 (6 bases). The V end was cut by 3 bases, the J end by 4 bases, with 7 bases between. The CDR3 length is 11 residues. Germline assignment: CDR1 DFQATT and CDR2 SNEGSKA (reference sequence). The CDR3 sequence is CSARGHYEQYF. CDR3 bases: TGCAGTGCTAGGGGACATTACGAGCAGTACTTC.

The chain recombines TRBV5-1 with TRBJ1-2, with D perhaps TRBD1 (5 bases). Per germline, CDR1 SGHRS and CDR2 YFSETQ. Deletions cut 4 bases from V and 5 bases from J, with 15 bases between. The CDR3 has 14 residues. The CDR3 DNA follows: TGCGCCAGCAGCCCTACCGGGACGGCGTATGGCTACACCTTC. Translated, it gives CASSPTGTAYGYTF.

The sample holds a few counts of this clonotype. The V and J genes are TRBV28 and TRBJ2-1; 11 bases are a match to TRBD1. V was pared by 3 bases and J by 6 bases, with 1 base of the junction left unmatched. The V gene's germline CDR1 is MDHEN and CDR2 SYDVKM. The CDR3 contains 14 residues. The chain's CDR3 is CASSLGQGGNEQFF. CDR3 coding DNA: TGTGCCAGCAGTTTGGGACAGGGGGGCAATGAGCAGTTCTTC.

The chain uses TRBV19 and TRBJ2-7; D might be TRBD2 (6 bases). This CDR3 region has 14 residues. Trimming removed 6 bases from V and 3 bases from J, with 15 bases in between. CDR1 is LNHDA, CDR2 SQIVND, per germline (reference sequence). DNA of the CDR3: TGTGCCAGTAGGCGAACCGGGACTCTCTACGAGCAGTACTTC. It encodes CASRRTGTLYEQYF.